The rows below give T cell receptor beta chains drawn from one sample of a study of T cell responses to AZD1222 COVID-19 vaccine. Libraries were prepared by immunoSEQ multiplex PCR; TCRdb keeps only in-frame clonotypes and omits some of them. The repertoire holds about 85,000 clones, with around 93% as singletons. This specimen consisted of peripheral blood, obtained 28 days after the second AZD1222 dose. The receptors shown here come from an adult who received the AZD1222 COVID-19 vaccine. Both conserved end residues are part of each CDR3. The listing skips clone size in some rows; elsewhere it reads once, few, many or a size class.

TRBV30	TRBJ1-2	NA	CAWSQQGNYGYTF
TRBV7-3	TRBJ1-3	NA	CASSLQQGDSGNTIYF
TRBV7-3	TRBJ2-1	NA	CASSLLAATANEQFF
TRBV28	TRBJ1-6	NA	CASSFLQGGNSPLHF
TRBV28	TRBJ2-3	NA	CASSIGGGRTDTQYF
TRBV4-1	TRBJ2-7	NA	CASSQDGYEQYF
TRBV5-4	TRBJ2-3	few	CASSLSRLDGTDTQYF
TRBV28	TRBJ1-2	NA	CASSLYTGGALNYGYTF
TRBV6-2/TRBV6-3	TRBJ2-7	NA	CASSQGQGLYEQYF
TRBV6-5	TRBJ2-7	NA	CASSPAGAPSYEQYF
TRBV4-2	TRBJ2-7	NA	CASSQDGPRNNEQYF
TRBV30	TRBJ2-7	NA	CAWSRQGGISYEQYF
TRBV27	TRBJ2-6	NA	CASSFSRGQGAYNVLTF
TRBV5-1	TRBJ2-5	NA	CASSLDGEETQYF
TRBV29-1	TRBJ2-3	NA	CSVEAGIDTQYF
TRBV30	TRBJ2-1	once	CAWSVPPDEQFF
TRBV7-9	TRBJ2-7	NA	CASSLPGYEQYF
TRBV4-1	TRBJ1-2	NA	CASSKPGQGGVDGYTF
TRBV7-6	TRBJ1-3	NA	CASSSRQAGAGNTIYF
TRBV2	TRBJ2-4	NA	CASSSGTGSFIQYF
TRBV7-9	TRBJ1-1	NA	CASGPWDGNTEAFF
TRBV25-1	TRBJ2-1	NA	CASSGSGSLPYNEQFF
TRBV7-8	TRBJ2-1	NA	CASSLAIQYNEQFF
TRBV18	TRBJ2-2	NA	CASSPGLAEWTGELFF
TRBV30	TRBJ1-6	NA	CAWSTGTPDLHF
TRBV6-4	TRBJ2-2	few	CASSRQQGAQGRELFF
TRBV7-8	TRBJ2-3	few	CASSLNGGLSTDTQYF
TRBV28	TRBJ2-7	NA	CASKAAGGGSYEQYF
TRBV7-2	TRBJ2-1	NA	CASSLYGSPTNEQFF
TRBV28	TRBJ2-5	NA	CASSSSGQGGETQYF
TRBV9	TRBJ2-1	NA	CASRESGNAYNEQFF
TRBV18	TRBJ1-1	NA	CASSPGPLGEGTEAFF
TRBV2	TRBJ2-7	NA	CASNLGLAGYEQYF
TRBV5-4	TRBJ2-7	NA	CASSLALGGSGEQYF
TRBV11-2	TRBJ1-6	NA	CASSLQGWKGNSPLHF
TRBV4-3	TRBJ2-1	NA	CASSQAGQHFYNEQFF
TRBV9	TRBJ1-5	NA	CASSPSLDGQPQHF
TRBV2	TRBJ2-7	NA	CASSEWLAGANYEQYF
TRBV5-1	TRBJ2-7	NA	CASSLETGISYEQYF
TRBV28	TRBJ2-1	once	CASTRYNEQFF
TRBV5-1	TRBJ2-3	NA	CASSWGPGGTDTQYF
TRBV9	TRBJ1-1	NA	CASSGGRARGAFF
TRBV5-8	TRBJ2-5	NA	CASSLWGMTGQETQYF
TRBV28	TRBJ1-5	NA	CATKSGGLNQPQHF
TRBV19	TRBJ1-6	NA	CASSISYNSPLHF
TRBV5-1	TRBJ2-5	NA	CASSFSPGQVFQMTQYF
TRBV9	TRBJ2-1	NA	CASSGNEQFF
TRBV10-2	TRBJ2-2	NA	CATRTGTNTGELFF
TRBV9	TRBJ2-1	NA	CASSVSGTSGYNEQFF
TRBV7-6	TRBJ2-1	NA	CASSLAYSGTSGSFEQFF
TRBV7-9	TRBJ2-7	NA	CASSTHRAVDRVDEQYF
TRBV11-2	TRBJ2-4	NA	CASSEGQVNIQYF
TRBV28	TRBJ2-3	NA	CASSSGTSGRAGADTQYF
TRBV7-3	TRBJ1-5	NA	CASSPARGATMRVSNQPQHF
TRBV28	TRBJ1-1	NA	CASSFGAPGPGFF
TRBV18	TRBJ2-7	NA	CASSQNLAGGNYEQYF
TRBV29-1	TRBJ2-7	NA	CSVAEGQFSYEQYF
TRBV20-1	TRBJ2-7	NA	CSASTVRSGSRYEQYF